Presented here are 8 T cell receptor beta chains from one specimen sequenced in a study of blood T cell repertoires in COVID-19. Libraries were prepared by immunoSEQ multiplex PCR; TCRdb keeps only in-frame clonotypes and omits some of them. This table has some 200,000 clones, over 80% appearing once. Sequencing used peripheral blood. These receptors were obtained from a man aged 55 to 70 with COVID-19, enrolled during active disease.

The chain is built from TRBV5-1 and TRBJ2-5; D possibly corresponds to TRBD2 (6 bases). CDR1 is SGHRS, CDR2 YFSETQ, per germline. V was trimmed by 0 bases and J by 5 bases, leaving 8 bases between them. The CDR3 covers 13 residues. The CDR3 loop reads CASSLEGRETQYF. In DNA, the CDR3 is TGCGCCAGCAGCTTGGAGGGGAGGGAGACCCAGTACTTC. The variable domain in full, completed from reference TRBV5-1 and TRBJ2-5, reads KAGVTQTPRYLIKTRGQQVTLSCSPISGHRSVSWYQQTPGQGLQFLFEYFSETQRNKGNFPGRFSGRQFSNSRSEMNVSTLELGDSALYLCASSLEGRETQYFGPGTRLLVL.

The V call is TRBV11-3, the J call TRBJ2-2; D call uncertain. Germline V lookup: CDR1 SGHNT, CDR2 YENEEA. Trimming stripped 4 bases from V and 0 bases from J, with 6 bases between. This CDR3 spans 14 amino acids. The DNA of the CDR3 is TGTGCCAGCAGCTCAGTCTCGAACACCGGGGAGCTGTTTTTT. Its protein is CASSSVSNTGELFF.

The V call is TRBV2, the J call TRBJ1-3; D not certain. CDR1 is SNHLY and CDR2 is FYNNEI in the germline V gene. V lost 7 bases and J 4 bases, leaving 11 bases between the germline ends. This CDR3 contains 13 residues. This CDR3 reads CASNQLEGNTIYF. In nucleotides, the CDR3 is TGTGCCAGCAATCAGTTGGAGGGAAACACCATATATTTT.

Only a few counts were recorded for this clone. The chain joins TRBV21-1 to TRBJ1-2. TRBV21-1 is termed a pseudogene. The CDR3 totals 13 residues. The CDR3 DNA is TGTGCCAGCAGCAAAAGGTCGGGGGGAGGCTACACCTTC. Protein sequence: CASSKRSGGGYTF.

The chain employs TRBV2 and TRBJ1-1; 9 positions match TRBD1. This CDR3 has 14 residues. CDR1 and CDR2 (germline): SNHLY, FYNNEI. Trimming removed 7 bases from V and 1 base from J; junction bases left unmatched: 4. The CDR3 coding sequence is TGTGCCAGCACCAAGGACAGGGGGAACACTGAAGCTTTCTTT. This encodes CASTKDRGNTEAFF.

The V call is TRBV19, the J call TRBJ1-2; TRBD1 aligns across 8 bases. The CDR3 covers 14 residues. V gave up 7 bases and J gave up 7 bases; unmatched junction bases: 11. CDR1 and CDR2 (germline): LNHDA, SQIVND (reference sequence). The CDR3 bases are TGTGCCAGTACCAAGGACAGGGTCGGCGGTGGCTACACCTTC. Translating gives CASTKDRVGGGYTF. Complete variable domain (other parts from reference TRBV19 and TRBJ1-2): DGGITQSPKYLFRKEGQNVTLSCEQNLNHDAMYWYRQDPGQGLRLIYYSQIVNDFQKGDIAEGYSVSREKKESFPLTVTSAQKNPTAFYLCASTKDRVGGGYTFGSGTRLTVV.

Note on this clone: The identical CDR3 is also encoded by other nucleotide sequences in the sample. This sequence joins TRBV7-2 and TRBJ2-1; 9 bases align to TRBD1. This CDR3 has 14 amino acids. Germline values: CDR1 SGHTA, CDR2 FQGNSA. Trimming took 3 bases from V and 5 from J; bases not matched to a gene: 2. CDR3 bases: TGTGCCAGCAGCTTGTGGACAGGGGACAATGAGCAGTTCTTC. This encodes CASSLWTGDNEQFF.

This chain joins TRBV3-1 (or the pseudogene TRBV3-2) and TRBJ1-2; tentative D call: TRBD1 (5 bases). Germline V gene lookup returns CDR1 LGHDT and CDR2 YNNKEL (reference sequence). The CDR3 is made up of 14 amino acids. Deletions cut 3 bases from V and 6 bases from J, with 14 bases between. CDR3 sequence (DNA): TGTGCCAGCAGCCAGGGAGGGCGGGGGAATGGCTACACCTTC. Amino acid sequence: CASSQGGRGNGYTF.